This T cell receptor (beta chain) was observed in a study of blood T cell repertoires in COVID-19. Libraries were prepared by immunoSEQ multiplex PCR; TCRdb keeps only in-frame clonotypes and omits some of them. The data hold around 69,000 clones, with less than 90% observed a single time. The CDR3 has 16 amino acids. Trimming removed 4 bases at V and 3 bases at J, with 16 bases between. From germline, CDR1 is SGHNT and CDR2 YYREEE (reference sequence). The clonotype comes from a man aged 45 to 65 with active COVID-19. The chain has TRBV5-4 and TRBJ2-2; TRBD2 is a possible D gene (5 bases). The sequenced material came from peripheral blood. The CDR3: CASSREGPTHTGELFF. In DNA, the CDR3 is TGTGCCAGCAGCAGAGAGGGCCCTACCCACACCGGGGAGCTGTTTTTT.